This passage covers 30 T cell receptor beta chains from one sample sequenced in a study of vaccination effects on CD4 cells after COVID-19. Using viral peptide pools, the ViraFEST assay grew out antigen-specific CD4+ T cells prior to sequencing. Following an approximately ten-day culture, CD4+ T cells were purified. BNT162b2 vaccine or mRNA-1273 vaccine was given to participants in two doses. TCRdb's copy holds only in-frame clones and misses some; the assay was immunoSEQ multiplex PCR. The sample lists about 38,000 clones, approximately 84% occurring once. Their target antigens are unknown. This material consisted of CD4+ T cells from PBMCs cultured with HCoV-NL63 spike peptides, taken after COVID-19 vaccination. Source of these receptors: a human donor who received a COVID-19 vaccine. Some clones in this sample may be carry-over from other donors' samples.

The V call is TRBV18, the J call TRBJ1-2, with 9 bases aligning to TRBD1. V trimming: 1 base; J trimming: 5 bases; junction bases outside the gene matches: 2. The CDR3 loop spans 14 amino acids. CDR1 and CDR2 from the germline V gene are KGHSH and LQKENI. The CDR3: CASSPLGQGYGYTF. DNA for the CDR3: TGTGCCAGCTCACCACTGGGACAGGGATATGGCTACACCTTC.

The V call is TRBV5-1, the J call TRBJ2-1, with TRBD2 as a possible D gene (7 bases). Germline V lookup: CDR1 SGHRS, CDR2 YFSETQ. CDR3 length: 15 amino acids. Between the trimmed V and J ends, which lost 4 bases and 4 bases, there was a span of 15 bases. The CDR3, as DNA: TGCGCCAGCAGCCCTGTGGCGGGGGCATACAATGAGCAGTTCTTC. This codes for CASSPVAGAYNEQFF.

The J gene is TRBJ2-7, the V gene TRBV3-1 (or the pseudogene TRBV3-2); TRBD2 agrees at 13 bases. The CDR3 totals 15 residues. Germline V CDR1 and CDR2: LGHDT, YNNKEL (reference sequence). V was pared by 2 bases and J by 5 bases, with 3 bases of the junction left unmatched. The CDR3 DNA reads TGTGCCAGCAGCCAAACTAGCGGGGGGGGTAACGAGCAGTACGTC. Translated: CASSQTSGGGNEQYV.

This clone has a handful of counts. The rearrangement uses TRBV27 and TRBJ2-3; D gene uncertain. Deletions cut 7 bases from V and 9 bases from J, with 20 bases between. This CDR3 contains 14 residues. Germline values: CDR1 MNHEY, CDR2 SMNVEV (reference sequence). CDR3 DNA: TGTGCCAGCACCCGACGCCTGGCCCTATTGACGCAGTATTTT. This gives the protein CASTRRLALLTQYF.

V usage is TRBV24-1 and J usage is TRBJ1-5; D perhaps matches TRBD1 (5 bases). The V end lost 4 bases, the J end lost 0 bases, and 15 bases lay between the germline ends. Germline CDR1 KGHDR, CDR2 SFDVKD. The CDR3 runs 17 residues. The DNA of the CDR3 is TGTGCCACCAGTGACCCTGGGGCAGGATATAGCAATCAGCCCCAGCATTTT. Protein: CATSDPGAGYSNQPQHF.

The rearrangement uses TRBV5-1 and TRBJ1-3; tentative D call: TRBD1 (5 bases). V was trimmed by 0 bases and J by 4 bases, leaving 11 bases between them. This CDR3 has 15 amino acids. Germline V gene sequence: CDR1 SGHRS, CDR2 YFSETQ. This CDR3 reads CASSLAQGSGNTIYF. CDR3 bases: TGCGCCAGCAGCTTGGCCCAGGGCTCAGGAAACACCATATATTTT.

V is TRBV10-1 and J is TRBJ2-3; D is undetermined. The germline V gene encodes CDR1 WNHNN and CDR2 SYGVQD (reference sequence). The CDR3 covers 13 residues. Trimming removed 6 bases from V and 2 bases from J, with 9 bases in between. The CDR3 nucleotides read TGCGCCAGCAGCGAGCAGCTCACAGATACGCAGTATTTT. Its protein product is CASSEQLTDTQYF.

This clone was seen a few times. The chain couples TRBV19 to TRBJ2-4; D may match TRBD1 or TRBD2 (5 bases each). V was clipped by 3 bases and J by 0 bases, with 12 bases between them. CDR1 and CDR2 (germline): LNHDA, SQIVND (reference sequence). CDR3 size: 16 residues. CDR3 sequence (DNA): TGTGCCAGTAGTATTCTCGGGGCACTAGCCAAAAACATTCAGTACTTC. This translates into CASSILGALAKNIQYF.

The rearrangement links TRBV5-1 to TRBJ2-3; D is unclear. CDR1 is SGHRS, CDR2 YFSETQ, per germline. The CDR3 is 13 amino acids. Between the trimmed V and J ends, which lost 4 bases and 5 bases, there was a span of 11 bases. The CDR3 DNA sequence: TGCGCCAGCAGCGCCCCGGCGCGAGATACGCAGTATTTT. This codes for CASSAPARDTQYF. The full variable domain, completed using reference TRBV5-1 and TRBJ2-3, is KAGVTQTPRYLIKTRGQQVTLSCSPISGHRSVSWYQQTPGQGLQFLFEYFSETQRNKGNFPGRFSGRQFSNSRSEMNVSTLELGDSALYLCASSAPARDTQYFGPGTRLTVL.

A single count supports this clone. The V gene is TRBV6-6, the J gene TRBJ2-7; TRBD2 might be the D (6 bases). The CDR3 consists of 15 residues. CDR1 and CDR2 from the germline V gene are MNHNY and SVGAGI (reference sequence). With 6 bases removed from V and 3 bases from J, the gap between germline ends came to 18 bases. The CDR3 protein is CASRPTLARDYEQYV. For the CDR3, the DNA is TGTGCCAGCAGACCCACTCTAGCGCGGGACTACGAGCAGTACGTC.

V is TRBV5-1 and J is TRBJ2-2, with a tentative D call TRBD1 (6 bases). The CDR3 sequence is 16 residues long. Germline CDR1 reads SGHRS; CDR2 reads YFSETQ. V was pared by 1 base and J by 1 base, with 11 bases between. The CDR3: CASSLYSRGNTGELFF. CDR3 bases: TGCGCCAGCAGCTTGTACAGCAGGGGGAACACCGGGGAGCTGTTTTTT. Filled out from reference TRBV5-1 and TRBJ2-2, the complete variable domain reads KAGVTQTPRYLIKTRGQQVTLSCSPISGHRSVSWYQQTPGQGLQFLFEYFSETQRNKGNFPGRFSGRQFSNSRSEMNVSTLELGDSALYLCASSLYSRGNTGELFFGEGSRLTVL.

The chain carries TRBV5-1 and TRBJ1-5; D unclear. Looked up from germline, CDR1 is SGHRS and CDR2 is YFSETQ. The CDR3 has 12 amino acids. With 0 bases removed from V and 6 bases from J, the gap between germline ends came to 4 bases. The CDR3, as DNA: TGCGCCAGCAGCTTGGAGGGTCAGCCCCAGCATTTT. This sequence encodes CASSLEGQPQHF.

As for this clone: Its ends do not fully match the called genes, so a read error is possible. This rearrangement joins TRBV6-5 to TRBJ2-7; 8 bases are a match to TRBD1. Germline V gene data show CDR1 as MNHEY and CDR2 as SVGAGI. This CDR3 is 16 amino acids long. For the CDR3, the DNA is TGTGCCAGCAGTCACTCCGGACAGGGTCCCAACTACGAGCAGTACTTC. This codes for CASSHSGQGPNYEQYF.

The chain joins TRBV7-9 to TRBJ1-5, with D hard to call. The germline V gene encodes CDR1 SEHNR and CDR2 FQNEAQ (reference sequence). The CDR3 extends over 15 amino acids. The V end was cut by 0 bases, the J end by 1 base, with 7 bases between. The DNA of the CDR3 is TGTGCCAGCAGCTTAGCAGGGAACAGCAATCAGCCCCAGCATTTT. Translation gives CASSLAGNSNQPQHF.

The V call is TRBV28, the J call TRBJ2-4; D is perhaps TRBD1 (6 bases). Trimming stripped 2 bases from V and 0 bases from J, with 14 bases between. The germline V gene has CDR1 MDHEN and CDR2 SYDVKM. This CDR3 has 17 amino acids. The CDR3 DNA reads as TGTGCCAGCAGTTTACCCCCCGGGACACAAGCCAAAAACATTCAGTACTTC. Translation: CASSLPPGTQAKNIQYF.

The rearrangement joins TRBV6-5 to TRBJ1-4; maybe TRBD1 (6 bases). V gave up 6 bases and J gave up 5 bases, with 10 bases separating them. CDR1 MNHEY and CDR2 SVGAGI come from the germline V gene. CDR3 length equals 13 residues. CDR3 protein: CASRGQTNEKLFF. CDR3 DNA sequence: TGTGCCAGCAGAGGACAGACAAATGAAAAACTGTTTTTT.

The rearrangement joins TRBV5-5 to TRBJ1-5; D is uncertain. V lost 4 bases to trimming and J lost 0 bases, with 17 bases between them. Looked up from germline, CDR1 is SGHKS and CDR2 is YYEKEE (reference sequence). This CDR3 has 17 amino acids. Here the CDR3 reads CASSHGRGTYSNQPQHF. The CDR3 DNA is TGTGCCAGCAGCCATGGACGGGGAACTTATAGCAATCAGCCCCAGCATTTT.

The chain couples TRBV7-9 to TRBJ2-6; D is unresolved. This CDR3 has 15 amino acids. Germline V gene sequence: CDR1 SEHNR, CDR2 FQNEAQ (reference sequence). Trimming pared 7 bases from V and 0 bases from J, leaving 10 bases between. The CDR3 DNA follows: TGTGCCAGCAATGAGATACTCTCTGGGGCCAACGTCCTGACTTTC. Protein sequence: CASNEILSGANVLTF.

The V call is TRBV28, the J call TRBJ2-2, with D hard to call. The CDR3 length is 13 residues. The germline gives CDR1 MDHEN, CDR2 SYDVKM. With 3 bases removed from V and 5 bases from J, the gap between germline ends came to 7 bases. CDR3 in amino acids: CASSFDGTGELFF. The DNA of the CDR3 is TGTGCCAGCAGTTTTGATGGAACCGGGGAGCTGTTTTTT. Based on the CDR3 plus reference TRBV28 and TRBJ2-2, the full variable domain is DVKVTQSSRYLVKRTGEKVFLECVQDMDHENMFWYRQDPGLGLRLIYFSYDVKMKEKGDIPEGYSVSREKKERFSLILESASTNQTSMYLCASSFDGTGELFFGEGSRLTVL.

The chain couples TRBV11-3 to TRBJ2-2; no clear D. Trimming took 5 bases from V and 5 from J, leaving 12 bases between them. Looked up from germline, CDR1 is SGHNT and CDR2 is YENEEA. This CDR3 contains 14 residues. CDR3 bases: TGTGCCAGCAGCCCAGGTCACGAGACCGGGGAGCTGTTTTTT. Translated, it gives CASSPGHETGELFF.

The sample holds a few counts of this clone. The CDR3 protein is CASSSGLEVEQFF. CDR3 DNA sequence: TGTGCCAGCAGCTCGGGACTAGAAGTTGAGCAGTTCTTC. The rearrangement joins TRBV11-1 to TRBJ2-1; 8 bases agree with TRBD2. With V trimmed by 4 bases and J by 9 bases, 5 bases remained unmatched. The CDR3 runs to 13 residues. The germline CDR1 and CDR2 sequences are SGHAT and FQDESV (reference sequence). The full variable domain, completed using reference TRBV11-1 and TRBJ2-1, is EAEVAQSPRYKITEKSQAVAFWCDPISGHATLYWYRQILGQGPELLVQFQDESVVDDSQLPKDRFSAERLKGVDSTLKIQPAELGDSAMYLCASSSGLEVEQFFGPGTRLTVL.

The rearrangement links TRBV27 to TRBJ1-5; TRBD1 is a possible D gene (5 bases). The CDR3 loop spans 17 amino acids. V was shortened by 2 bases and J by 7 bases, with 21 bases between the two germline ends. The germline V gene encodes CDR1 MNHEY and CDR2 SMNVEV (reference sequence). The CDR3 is CASSLAPALGGAQPQHF. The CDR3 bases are TGTGCCAGCAGTTTAGCGCCGGCTCTGGGGGGAGCACAGCCCCAGCATTTT.

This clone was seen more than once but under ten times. CDR3 coding DNA: TGCGCCAGCAGCCCTCAAGGGACAGGGATGACTGAAGCTTTCTTT. It is translated as CASSPQGTGMTEAFF. This chain uses TRBV5-1 with TRBJ1-1; 9 nucleotides line up with TRBD1. This CDR3 contains 15 residues. CDR1 is SGHRS and CDR2 is YFSETQ in the germline V gene. Losses at the gene ends were 4 bases for V and 5 bases for J; bases not matched to a gene: 9.

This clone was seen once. CDR3 sequence: CASSLRGTEAFF. CDR3 sequence (DNA): TGTGCCAGCAGTCTAAGGGGGACTGAAGCTTTCTTT. This sequence joins TRBV6-5 and TRBJ1-1, with D possibly matching TRBD1 (6 bases). The CDR3 length is 12 residues. Looked up from germline, CDR1 is MNHEY and CDR2 is SVGAGI. Trimming took off 5 bases at V and 5 bases at J, with 9 bases between the two ends.

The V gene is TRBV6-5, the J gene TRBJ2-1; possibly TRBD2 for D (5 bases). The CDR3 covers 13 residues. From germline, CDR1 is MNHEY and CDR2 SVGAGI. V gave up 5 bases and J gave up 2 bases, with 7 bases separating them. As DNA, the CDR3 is TGTGCCAGCAGTCGGACTCCCTACAATGAGCAGTTCTTC. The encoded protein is CASSRTPYNEQFF.

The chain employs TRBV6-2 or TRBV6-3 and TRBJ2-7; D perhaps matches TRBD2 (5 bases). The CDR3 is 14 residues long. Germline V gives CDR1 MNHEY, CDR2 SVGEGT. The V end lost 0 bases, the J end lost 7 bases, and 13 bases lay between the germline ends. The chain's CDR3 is CASSYSDSRREQYV. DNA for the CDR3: TGTGCCAGCAGTTACTCGGACTCCCGCCGGGAGCAGTACGTC.

The CDR3 region is CASSVLLQGARGEQFF. Here the CDR3 DNA reads TGTGCCAGCAGTGTACTCCTTCAGGGGGCGCGGGGGGAGCAGTTCTTC. The V call is TRBV6-1, the J call TRBJ2-1; perhaps TRBD1 as D (8 bases). The ends were cut back, 4 bases at V and 10 bases at J, with 23 bases in the middle. This CDR3 has 16 residues. The germline gives CDR1 MNHNS, CDR2 SASEGT.

The CDR3 sequence: CATSDPHSGGETGELFF. The CDR3 DNA follows: TGTGCCACCAGTGATCCGCATAGCGGGGGGGAAACCGGGGAGCTGTTTTTT. The chain uses TRBV24-1 and TRBJ2-2; 11 positions agree with TRBD2. The germline V gene has CDR1 KGHDR and CDR2 SFDVKD. V was clipped by 3 bases and J by 5 bases; unmatched bases: 7. The length of the CDR3 is 17 residues.

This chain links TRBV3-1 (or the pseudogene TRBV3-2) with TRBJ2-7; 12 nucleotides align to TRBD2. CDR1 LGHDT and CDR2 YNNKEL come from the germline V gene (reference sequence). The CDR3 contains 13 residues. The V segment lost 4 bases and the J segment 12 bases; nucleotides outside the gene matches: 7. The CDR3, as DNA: TGTGCCAGCAGCCCCCCGACTAGCGGGAGTTTGTACTTC. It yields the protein CASSPPTSGSLYF.

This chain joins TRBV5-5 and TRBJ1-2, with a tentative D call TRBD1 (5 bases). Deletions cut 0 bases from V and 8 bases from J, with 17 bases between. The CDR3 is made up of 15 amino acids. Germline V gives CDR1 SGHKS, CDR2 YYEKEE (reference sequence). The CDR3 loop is CASSLGSGRRVGYTF. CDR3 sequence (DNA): TGTGCCAGCAGCTTGGGTTCAGGGCGGAGGGTCGGCTACACCTTC.